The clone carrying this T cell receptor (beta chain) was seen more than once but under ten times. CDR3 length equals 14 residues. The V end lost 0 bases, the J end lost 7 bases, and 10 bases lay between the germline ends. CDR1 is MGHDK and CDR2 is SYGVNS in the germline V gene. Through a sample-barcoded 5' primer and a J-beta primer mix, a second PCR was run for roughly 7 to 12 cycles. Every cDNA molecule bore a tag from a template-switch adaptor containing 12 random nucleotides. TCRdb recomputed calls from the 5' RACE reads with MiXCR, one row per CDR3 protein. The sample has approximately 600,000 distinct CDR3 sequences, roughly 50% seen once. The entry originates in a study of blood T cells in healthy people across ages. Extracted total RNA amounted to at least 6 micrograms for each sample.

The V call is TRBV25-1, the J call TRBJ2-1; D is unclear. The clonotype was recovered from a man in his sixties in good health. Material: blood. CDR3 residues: CASSEYMNGNEQFF. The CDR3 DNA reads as TGTGCCAGCAGTGAATATATGAATGGGAATGAGCAGTTCTTC.